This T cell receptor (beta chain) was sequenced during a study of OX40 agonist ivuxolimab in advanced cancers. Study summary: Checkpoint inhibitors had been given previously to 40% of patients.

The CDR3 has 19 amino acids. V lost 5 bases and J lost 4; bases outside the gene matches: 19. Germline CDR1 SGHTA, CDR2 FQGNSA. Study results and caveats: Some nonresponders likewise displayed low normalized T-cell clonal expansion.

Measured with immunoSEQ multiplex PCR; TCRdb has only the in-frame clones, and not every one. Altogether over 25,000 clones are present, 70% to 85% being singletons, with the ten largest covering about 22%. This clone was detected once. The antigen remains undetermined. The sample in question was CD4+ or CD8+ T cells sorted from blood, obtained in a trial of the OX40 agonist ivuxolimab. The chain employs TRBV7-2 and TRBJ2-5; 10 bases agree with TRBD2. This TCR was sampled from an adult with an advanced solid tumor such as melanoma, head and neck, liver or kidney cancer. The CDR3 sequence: CASSAREVEAGGPRETQYF. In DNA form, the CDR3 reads TGTGCCAGCAGCGCCAGAGAAGTAGAAGCGGGGGGGCCGCGAGAGACCCAGTACTTC.